This T cell receptor (beta chain) was identified in a study of T cells in Graves' hyperthyroidism and ophthalmopathy. Researchers amplified the TCR beta CDR3 regions from RNA transcripts. During a first-round RT-PCR of the TCR CDR3, the HTBI primer set was used. TCRdb re-called the multiplex PCR reads through MiXCR, storing one row per CDR3 protein. The table lists hundreds of thousands of distinct CDR3 sequences, about 19% of them singletons. Diagnosis rested on symptoms, serum thyroxine and TRAb, thyroid ultrasound, and orbital computed tomography. A sample of blood taken at first hyperthyroidism diagnosis preceded any ophthalmopathy symptoms. V was pared by 0 bases and J by 2 bases, with 12 bases between. The CDR3 has 15 amino acids. Germline V gene sequence: CDR1 GTSNPN, CDR2 SVGIG (reference sequence).

Sequencing used blood. The rearrangement joins TRBV30 to TRBJ2-3; D unresolved. The source is a woman aged 50 to 60 with Graves' hyperthyroidism that later progressed to Graves' ophthalmopathy. The CDR3 loop is CAWSVREQFTDTQYF. Written as DNA, the CDR3 is TGTGCCTGGAGTGTACGTGAACAGTTCACAGATACGCAGTATTTT.